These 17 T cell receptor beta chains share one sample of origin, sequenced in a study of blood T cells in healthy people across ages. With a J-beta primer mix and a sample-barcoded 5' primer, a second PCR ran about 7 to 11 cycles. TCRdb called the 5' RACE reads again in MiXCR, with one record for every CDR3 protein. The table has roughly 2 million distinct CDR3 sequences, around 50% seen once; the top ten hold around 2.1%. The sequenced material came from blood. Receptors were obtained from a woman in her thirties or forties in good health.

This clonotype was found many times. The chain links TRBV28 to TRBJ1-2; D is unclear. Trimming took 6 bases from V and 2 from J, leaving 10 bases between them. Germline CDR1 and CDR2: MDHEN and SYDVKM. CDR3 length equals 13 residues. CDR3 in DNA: TGTGCCAGCAGGGCCATTACGAACTATGGCTACACCTTC. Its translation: CASRAITNYGYTF.

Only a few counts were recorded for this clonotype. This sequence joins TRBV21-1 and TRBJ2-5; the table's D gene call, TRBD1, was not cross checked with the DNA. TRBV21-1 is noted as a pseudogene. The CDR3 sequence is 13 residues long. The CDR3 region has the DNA TGTGCCAGCAGCAAAGGGTTCCGGGGGACCCAGTACTTC. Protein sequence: CASSKGFRGTQYF.

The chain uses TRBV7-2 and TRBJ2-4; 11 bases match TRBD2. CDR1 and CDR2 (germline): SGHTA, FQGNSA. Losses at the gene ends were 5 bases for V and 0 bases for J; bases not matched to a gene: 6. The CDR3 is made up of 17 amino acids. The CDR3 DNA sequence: TGTGCCAGCAGCCGATTTAGCGGGGGGGTAGCCAAAAACATTCAGTACTTC. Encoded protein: CASSRFSGGVAKNIQYF. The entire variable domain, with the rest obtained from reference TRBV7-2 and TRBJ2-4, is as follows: GAGVSQSPSNKVTEKGKDVELRCDPISGHTALYWYRQSLGQGLEFLIYFQGNSAPDKSGLPSDRFSAERTGGSVSTLTIQRTQQEDSAVYLCASSRFSGGVAKNIQYFGAGTRLSVL.

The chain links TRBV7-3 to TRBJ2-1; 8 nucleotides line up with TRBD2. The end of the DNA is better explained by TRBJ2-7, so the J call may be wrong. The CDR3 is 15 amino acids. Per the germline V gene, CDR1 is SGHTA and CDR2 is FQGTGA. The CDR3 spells CASSLSGGPGNEQYF. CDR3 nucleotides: TGTGCCAGCAGCTTAAGCGGGGGGCCTGGTAATGAGCAGTACTTC.

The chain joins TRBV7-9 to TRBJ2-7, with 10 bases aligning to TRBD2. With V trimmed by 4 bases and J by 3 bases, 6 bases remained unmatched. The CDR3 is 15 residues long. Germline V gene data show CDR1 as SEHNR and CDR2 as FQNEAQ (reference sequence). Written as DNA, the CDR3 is TGTGCCAGCAGCTCCCCCGGGACTAGCGACTACGAGCAGTACTTC. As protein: CASSSPGTSDYEQYF.

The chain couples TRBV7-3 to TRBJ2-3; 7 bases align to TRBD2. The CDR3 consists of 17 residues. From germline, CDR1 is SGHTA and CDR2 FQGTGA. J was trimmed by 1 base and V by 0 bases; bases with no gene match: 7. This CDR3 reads CASSLTTAGEGTDTQYF. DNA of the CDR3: TGTGCCAGCAGCTTAACGACGGCGGGGGAGGGCACAGATACGCAGTATTTT.

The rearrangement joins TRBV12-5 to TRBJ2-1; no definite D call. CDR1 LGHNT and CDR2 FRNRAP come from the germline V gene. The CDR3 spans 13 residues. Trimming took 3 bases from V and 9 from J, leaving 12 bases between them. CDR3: CASGFSENSEQFF. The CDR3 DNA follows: TGTGCTAGTGGTTTTTCAGAAAACAGTGAGCAGTTCTTC. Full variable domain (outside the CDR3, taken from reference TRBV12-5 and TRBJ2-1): DARVTQTPRHKVTEMGQEVTMRCQPILGHNTVFWYRQTMMQGLELLAYFRNRAPLDDSGMPKDRFSAEMPDATLATLKIQPSEPRDSAVYFCASGFSENSEQFFGPGTRLTVL.

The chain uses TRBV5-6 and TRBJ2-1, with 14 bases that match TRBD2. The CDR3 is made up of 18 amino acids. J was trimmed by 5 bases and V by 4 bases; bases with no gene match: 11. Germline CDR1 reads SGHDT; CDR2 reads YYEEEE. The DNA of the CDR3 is TGTGCCAGCAGCCCCATGACTAGCGGGGGGGCCCCGAACAATGAGCAGTTCTTC. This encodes CASSPMTSGGAPNNEQFF. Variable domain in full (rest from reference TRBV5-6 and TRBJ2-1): DAGVTQSPTHLIKTRGQQVTLRCSPKSGHDTVSWYQQALGQGPQFIFQYYEEEERQRGNFPDRFSGHQFPNYSSELNVNALLLGDSALYLCASSPMTSGGAPNNEQFFGPGTRLTVL.

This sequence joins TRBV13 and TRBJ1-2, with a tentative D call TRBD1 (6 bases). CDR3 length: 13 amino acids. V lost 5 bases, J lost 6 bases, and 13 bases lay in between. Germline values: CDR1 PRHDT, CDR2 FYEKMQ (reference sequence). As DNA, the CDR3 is TGTGCCAGCAGCCCTCTAGGGACACATGGCTACACCTTC. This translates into CASSPLGTHGYTF.

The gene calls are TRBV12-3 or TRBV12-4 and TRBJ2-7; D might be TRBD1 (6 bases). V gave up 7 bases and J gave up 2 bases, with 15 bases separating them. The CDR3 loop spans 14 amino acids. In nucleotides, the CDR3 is TGTGCCAGCACCCTTGCTAGGGACACCTACGAGCAGTACTTC. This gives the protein CASTLARDTYEQYF.

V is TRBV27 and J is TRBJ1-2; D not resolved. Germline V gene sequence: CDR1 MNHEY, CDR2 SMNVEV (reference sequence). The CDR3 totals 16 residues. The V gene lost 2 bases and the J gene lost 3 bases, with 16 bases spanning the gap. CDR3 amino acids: CASSLIPALRHYGYTF. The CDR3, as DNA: TGTGCCAGCAGTTTAATCCCGGCCCTGAGGCACTATGGCTACACCTTC.

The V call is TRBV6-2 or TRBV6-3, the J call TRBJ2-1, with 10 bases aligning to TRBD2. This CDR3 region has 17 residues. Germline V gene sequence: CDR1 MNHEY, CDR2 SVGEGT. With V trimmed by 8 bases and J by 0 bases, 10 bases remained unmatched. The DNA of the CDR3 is TGTGCCAGCTTAGCGGGGGGAGACCTGAGCTCCTACAATGAGCAGTTCTTC. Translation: CASLAGGDLSSYNEQFF.

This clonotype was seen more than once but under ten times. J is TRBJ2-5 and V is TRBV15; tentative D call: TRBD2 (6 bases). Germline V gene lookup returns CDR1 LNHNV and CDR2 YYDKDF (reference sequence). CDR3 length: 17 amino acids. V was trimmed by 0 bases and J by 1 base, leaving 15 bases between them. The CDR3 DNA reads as TGTGCCACCAGCAGAGATCCCCTTGGGGACTTCCAAGAGACCCAGTACTTC. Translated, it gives CATSRDPLGDFQETQYF.

The CDR3 here is CASSLNRRTQYF. Here the CDR3 DNA reads TGTGCCAGCAGCTTGAATCGGAGGACACAGTATTTT. This chain connects TRBV5-6 to TRBJ2-3; D possibly uses TRBD1 or TRBD2 (5 bases each). Trimming stripped 1 base from V and 12 bases from J, with 12 bases between. CDR1 is SGHDT, CDR2 YYEEEE, per germline. CDR3 length: 12 amino acids.

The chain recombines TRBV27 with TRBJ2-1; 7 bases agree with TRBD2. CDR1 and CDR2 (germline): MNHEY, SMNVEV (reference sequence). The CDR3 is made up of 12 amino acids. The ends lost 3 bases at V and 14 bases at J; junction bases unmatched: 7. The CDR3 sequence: CASSFSGLLKFF. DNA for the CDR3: TGTGCCAGCAGTTTTTCGGGACTACTAAAGTTCTTC.

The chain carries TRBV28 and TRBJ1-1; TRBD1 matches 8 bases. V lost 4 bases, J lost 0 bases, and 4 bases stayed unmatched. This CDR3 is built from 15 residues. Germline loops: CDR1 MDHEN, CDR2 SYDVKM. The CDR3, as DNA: TGTGCCAGCAGTTCGGACAGGGAGGTGAACACTGAAGCTTTCTTT. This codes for CASSSDREVNTEAFF. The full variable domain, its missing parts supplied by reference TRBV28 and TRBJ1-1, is DVKVTQSSRYLVKRTGEKVFLECVQDMDHENMFWYRQDPGLGLRLIYFSYDVKMKEKGDIPEGYSVSREKKERFSLILESASTNQTSMYLCASSSDREVNTEAFFGQGTRLTVV.

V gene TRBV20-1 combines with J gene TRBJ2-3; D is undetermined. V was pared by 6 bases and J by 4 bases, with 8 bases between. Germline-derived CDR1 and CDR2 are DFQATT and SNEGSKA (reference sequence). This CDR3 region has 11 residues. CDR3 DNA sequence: TGCAGTGCGAAGTCGGCAGATACGCAGTATTTT. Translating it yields CSAKSADTQYF.